This TCR beta chain originates from a study of blood T cell repertoires in COVID-19. Study overall: COVID-19 samples, acute and convalescent, were from the United States, Italy and Spain. In each case, the material was cDNA or gDNA derived from T cells, B-cell-depleted T cells, or PBMCs.

Method: immunoSEQ multiplex PCR; TCRdb's copy keeps in-frame clones and lacks some. Of around 150,000 clones in the sample, approximately 86% were seen once. The length of the CDR3 is 14 residues. V lost 7 bases and J lost 6, with 18 bases in between. Germline V gene sequence: CDR1 MNHEY, CDR2 SVGAGI. V usage is TRBV6-5 and J usage is TRBJ1-1, with a weak D call TRBD1 (5 bases). This receptor was identified in a man in his sixties with acute or convalescent COVID-19. Sequencing used peripheral blood. Here the CDR3 DNA reads TGTGCCAGCACCGACCGACAGTCGTCACCTGAAGCTTTCTTT. As protein: CASTDRQSSPEAFF.